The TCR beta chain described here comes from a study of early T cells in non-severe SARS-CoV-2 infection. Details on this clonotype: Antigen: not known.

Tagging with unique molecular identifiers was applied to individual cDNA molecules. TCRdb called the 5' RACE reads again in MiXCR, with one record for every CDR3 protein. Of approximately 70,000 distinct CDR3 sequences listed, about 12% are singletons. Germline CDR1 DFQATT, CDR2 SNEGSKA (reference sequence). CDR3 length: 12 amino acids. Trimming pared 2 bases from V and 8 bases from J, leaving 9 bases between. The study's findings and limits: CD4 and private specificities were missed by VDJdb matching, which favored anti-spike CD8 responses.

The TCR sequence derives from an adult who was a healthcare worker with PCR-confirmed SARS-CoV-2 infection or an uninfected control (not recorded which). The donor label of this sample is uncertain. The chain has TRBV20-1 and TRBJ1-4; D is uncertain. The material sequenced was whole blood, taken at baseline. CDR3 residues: CSARKTPEKLFF. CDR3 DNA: TGCAGTGCTAGAAAAACACCCGAAAAACTGTTTTTT.